The rows below give T cell receptor beta chains drawn from one sample of a study of T cells after yellow fever vaccination. TCRdb re-derived calls from the 5' RACE reads in MiXCR, one entry per CDR3 protein. Of a few hundred thousand distinct CDR3 sequences in the sample, 8.5% to 10% were seen once. The sample here was CD4+ T cells sorted from PBMCs, taken 5 days after the yellow fever booster vaccination. These TCRs come from a man aged 18-30 years who received the YFV17D yellow fever vaccine. CDR3s include the opening cysteine and the closing phenylalanine or tryptophan. The D gene is left open where the match is weak. Clone size is stated in some rows and not others, as once, few, many or a class when expanded.

V gene	D gene	clone size	J gene	CDR3 protein	CDR3 DNA
TRBV5-1	NA	many	TRBJ1-5	CASSLGDQNQPQHF	TGCGCCAGCAGCTTGGGGGACCAGAATCAGCCCCAGCATTTT
TRBV4-3	NA	few	TRBJ1-2	CASSHGAGDGYTF	TGCGCCAGCAGCCACGGCGCTGGGGACGGCTACACCTTC
TRBV4-1	NA	NA	TRBJ2-6	CASSQDPRSTRISGANVLTF	TGCGCCAGCAGCCAAGATCCCCGCAGTACCCGTATTTCTGGGGCCAACGTCCTGACTTTC
TRBV2	TRBD1	few	TRBJ1-5	CASRTGTDGQPQHF	TGTGCCAGCAGGACCGGGACAGATGGTCAGCCCCAGCATTTT
TRBV7-8	NA	NA	TRBJ1-5	CASSAREGNQPQHF	TGTGCCAGCAGCGCTAGGGAGGGCAATCAGCCCCAGCATTTT
TRBV12-3/TRBV12-4	NA	few	TRBJ2-5	CASRDHQETQYF	TGTGCCAGCCGGGATCACCAAGAGACCCAGTACTTC
TRBV3-1	NA	many	TRBJ2-3	CASSQLSSGTDTQYF	TGTGCCAGCAGCCAACTGTCTAGTGGCACAGATACGCAGTATTTT
TRBV10-3	NA	few	TRBJ2-5	CAISEGGGFGETQYF	TGTGCCATCAGTGAAGGTGGGGGATTCGGAGAGACCCAGTACTTC
TRBV20-1	TRBD1	NA	TRBJ2-7	CSASSDREPYEQYF	TGCAGTGCTAGTTCGGACAGGGAACCCTACGAGCAGTACTTC
TRBV7-9	NA	many	TRBJ1-1	CASSFMGGTTEAFF	TGTGCCAGCAGCTTCATGGGGGGAACGACTGAAGCTTTCTTT